This note documents a single T cell receptor beta chain sequence. The antigen remains unidentified. PCR involved 60 Vbeta and 13 Jbeta primers. Libraries were prepared by immunoSEQ multiplex PCR; TCRdb keeps only in-frame clonotypes and omits some of them. Found here are approximately 120,000 clones, approximately 78% of them singletons; the top ten hold 3.6%. This sample was taken from a study of cytomegalovirus exposure and HLA in healthy donors. General study findings and limits: Based on reports, TCR beta sequences accurately predicted HLA-A and HLA-B alleles for most subjects. According to a later analysis, donors in an Asian-associated ancestry cluster reportedly had fewer N-insertions than the approximately 730-donor mean.

The CDR3 spans 14 residues. The V and J ends lost 5 bases and 3 bases, in that order; junction bases with no gene match: 4. Germline CDR1 is SNHLY and CDR2 is FYNNEI. The sample was PBMCs. The sequence was collected from a man aged 35-49 years in good health and CMV-seronegative. The chain links TRBV2 to TRBJ1-1; TRBD1 agrees at 9 bases. The CDR3 sequence is CASSQDRGYTEAFF. The CDR3 DNA sequence: TGTGCCAGCAGTCAGGACAGGGGTTACACTGAAGCTTTCTTT.